This entry features one T cell receptor (beta chain) sequence. The antigen is unknown. The primer mix had 60 Vbeta and 13 Jbeta primers. Some clones are missing from TCRdb's copy, which holds only in-frame ones; the method was immunoSEQ multiplex PCR. The sample lists about 200,000 clones; 81% were seen once. The CDR3 covers 11 residues. Germline lookup yields CDR1 MGHRA and CDR2 YSYEKL. V was trimmed by 1 base and J by 12 bases, leaving 4 bases between them. This entry is derived from a study of cytomegalovirus exposure and HLA in healthy donors. The study, taken as a whole, reports: Diagnosis of cytomegalovirus status made by the classifier reportedly showed high specificity and sensitivity. TCR beta sequences numbering 15,000 to 20,000 were associated with HLA alleles at 0.05 false discovery rate in a later analysis.

The sample comprised PBMCs. This TCR came from a man aged 40-50 years in good health and CMV-seropositive. The gene calls are TRBV4-1 and TRBJ2-6, with no clear D. The CDR3 reads CASSQASVLTF. The CDR3 bases are TGCGCCAGCAGCCAAGCGAGCGTCCTGACTTTC.